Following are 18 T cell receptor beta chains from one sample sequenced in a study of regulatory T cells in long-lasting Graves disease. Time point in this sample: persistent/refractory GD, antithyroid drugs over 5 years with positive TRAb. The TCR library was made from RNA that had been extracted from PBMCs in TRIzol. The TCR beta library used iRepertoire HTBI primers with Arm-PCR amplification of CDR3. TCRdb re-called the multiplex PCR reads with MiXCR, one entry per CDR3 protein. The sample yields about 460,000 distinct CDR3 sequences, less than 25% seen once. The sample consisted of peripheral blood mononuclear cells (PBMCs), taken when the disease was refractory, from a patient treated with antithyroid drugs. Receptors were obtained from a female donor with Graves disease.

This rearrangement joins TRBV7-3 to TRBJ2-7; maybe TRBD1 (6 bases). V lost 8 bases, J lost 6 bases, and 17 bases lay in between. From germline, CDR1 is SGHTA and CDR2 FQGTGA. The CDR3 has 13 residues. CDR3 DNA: TGTGCCAGCTCCAAACAGGGCCTCTCCGAGCAGTACTTC. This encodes CASSKQGLSEQYF.

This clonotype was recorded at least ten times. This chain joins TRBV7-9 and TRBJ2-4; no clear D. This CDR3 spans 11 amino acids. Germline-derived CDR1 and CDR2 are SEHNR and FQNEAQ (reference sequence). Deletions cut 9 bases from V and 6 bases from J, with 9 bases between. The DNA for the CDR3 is TGTGCCAGATCAGTTGCAAACATTCAGTACTTC. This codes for CARSVANIQYF.

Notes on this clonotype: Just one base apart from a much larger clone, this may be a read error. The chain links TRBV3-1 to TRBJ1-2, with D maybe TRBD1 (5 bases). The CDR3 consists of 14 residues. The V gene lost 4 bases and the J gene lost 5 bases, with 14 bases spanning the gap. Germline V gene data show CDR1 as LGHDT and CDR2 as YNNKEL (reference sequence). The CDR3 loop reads CASSRDGVTYGYTF. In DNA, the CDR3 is TGTGCCAGCAGCCGGGACGGCGTCACTTATGGCTACACCTTC.

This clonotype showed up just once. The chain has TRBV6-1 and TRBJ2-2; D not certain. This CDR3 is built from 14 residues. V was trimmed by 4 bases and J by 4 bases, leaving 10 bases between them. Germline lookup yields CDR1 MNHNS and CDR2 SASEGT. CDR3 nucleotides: TGTGCCAGCAGTGGCCCCGACTCCACCGGGGAGCTGTTTTTT. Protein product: CASSGPDSTGELFF.

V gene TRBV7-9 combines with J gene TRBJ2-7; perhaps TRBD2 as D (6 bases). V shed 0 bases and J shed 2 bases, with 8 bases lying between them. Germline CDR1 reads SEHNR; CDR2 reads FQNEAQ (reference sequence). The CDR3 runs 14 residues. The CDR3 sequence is CASSLAGLAYEQYF. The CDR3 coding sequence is TGTGCCAGCAGCTTAGCGGGACTTGCCTACGAGCAGTACTTC.

CDR3 nucleotide sequence: TGTGCCAGCAGGTCAAAGGACAGCACAGATACGCAGTATTTT. Translating gives CASRSKDSTDTQYF. V gene TRBV2 combines with J gene TRBJ2-3, with unresolved D. The CDR3 is made up of 14 amino acids. Per the germline V gene, CDR1 is SNHLY and CDR2 is FYNNEI. The V and J ends lost 6 bases and 0 bases respectively, with 10 bases between them.

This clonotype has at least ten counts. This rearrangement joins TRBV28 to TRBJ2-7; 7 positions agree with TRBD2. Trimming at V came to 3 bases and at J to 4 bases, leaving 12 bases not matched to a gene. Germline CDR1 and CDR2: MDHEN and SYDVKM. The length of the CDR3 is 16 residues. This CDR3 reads CASSFPWASGGYEQYF. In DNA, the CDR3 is TGTGCCAGCAGTTTCCCTTGGGCTAGCGGAGGGTACGAGCAGTACTTC. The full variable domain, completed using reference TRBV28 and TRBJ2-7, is DVKVTQSSRYLVKRTGEKVFLECVQDMDHENMFWYRQDPGLGLRLIYFSYDVKMKEKGDIPEGYSVSREKKERFSLILESASTNQTSMYLCASSFPWASGGYEQYFGPGTRLTVT.

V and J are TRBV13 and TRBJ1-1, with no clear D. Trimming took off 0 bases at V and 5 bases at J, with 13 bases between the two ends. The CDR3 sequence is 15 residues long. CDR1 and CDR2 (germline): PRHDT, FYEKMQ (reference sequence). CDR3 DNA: TGTGCCAGCAGCTTAGGGGACCGGCTAAGTACTGAAGCTTTCTTT. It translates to CASSLGDRLSTEAFF.

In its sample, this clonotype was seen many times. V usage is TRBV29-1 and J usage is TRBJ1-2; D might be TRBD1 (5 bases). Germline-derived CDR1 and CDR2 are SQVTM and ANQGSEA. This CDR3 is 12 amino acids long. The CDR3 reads CFIFDSLYGYTF. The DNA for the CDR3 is TGCTTTATATTCGACAGCCTCTATGGCTACACCTTC.

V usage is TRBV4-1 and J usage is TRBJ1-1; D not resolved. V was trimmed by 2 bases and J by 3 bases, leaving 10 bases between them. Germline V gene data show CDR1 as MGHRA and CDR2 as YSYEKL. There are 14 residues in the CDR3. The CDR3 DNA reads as TGCGCCAGCAGCCAATTCGGAGGCTACACTGAAGCTTTCTTT. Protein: CASSQFGGYTEAFF.

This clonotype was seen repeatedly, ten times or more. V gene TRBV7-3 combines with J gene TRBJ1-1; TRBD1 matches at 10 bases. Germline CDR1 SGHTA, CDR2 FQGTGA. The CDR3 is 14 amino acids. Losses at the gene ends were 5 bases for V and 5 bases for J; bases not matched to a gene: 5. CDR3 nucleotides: TGTGCCAGCAGCCCCGGACAGGGGGGGACTGAAGCTTTCTTT. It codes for CASSPGQGGTEAFF.

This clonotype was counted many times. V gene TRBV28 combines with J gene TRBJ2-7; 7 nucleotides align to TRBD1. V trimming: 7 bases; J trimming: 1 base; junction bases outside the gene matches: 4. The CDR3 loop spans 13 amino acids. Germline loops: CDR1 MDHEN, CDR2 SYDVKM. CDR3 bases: TGTGCCAGCAACCAGGACAGGTCCTACGAGCAGTACTTC. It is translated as CASNQDRSYEQYF.

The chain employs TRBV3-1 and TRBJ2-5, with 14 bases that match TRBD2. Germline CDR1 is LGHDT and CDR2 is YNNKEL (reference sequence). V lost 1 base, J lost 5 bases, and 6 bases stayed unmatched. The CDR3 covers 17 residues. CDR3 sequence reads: CASSQGLAGGPEETQYF. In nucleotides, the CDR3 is TGTGCCAGCAGCCAAGGACTAGCGGGGGGGCCAGAGGAGACCCAGTACTTC.

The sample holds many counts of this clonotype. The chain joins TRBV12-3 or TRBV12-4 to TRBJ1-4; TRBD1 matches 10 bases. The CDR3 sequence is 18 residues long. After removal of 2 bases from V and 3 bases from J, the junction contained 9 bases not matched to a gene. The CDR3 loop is CASSLPPGTGAANEKLFF. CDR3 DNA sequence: TGTGCCAGCAGTTTACCCCCCGGGACAGGGGCGGCTAATGAAAAACTGTTTTTT.

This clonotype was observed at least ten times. CDR3 in amino acids: CASSSLPGFQPQHF. The CDR3 DNA follows: TGTGCCAGCAGTTCACTCCCAGGGTTTCAGCCCCAGCATTTT. The chain employs TRBV6-2 or TRBV6-3 and TRBJ1-5; D may be TRBD1 (5 bases). The CDR3 is 14 residues long. V lost 4 bases and J lost 6, with 13 bases in between. Germline CDR1 and CDR2: MNHEY and SVGEGT.

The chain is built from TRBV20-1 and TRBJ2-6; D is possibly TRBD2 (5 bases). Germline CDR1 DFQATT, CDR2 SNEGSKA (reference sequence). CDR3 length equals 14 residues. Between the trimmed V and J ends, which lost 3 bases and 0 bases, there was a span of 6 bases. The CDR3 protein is CSASGVSGANVLTF. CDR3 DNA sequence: TGCAGTGCTAGCGGGGTCTCTGGGGCCAACGTCCTGACTTTC.

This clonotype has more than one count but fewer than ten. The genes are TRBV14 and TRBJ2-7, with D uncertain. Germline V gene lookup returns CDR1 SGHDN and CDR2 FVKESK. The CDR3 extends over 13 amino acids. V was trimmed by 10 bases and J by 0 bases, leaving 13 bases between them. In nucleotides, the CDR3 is TGTGCCACGAGGCTGGCAGACTCCTACGAGCAGTACTTC. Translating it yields CATRLADSYEQYF.

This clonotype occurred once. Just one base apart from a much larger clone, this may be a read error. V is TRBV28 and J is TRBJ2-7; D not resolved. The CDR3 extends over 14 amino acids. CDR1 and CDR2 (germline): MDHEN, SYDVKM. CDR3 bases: TGTGCCAACAGTACTCACGTTGGGGATCGCGAGCAGTACTTC. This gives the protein CANSTHVGDREQYF.